Listed below are T cell receptor beta chains from one sample, sequenced in a study of beta chain features in type 1 diabetes. Clones were read by immunoSEQ multiplex PCR, and TCRdb kept only the in-frame ones, dropping some. The data contain 250,000 to 300,000 clones, less than 30% of them singletons. The sequenced sample was naive CD4+ T cells from blood. These receptors all stem from a woman aged 30 to 39 with type 1 diabetes. Both conserved end residues are part of each CDR3. A D gene is named only where the DNA matches it firmly. A clone size is listed for some rows: how often the clone was seen (once, few, many), or a class if it is expanded.

CDR3 DNA	CDR3 protein	V gene	J gene	clone size	D gene
TGCAGCGCTGGACAGGGAGCAACTAATGAAAAACTGTTTTTT	CSAGQGATNEKLFF	TRBV29-1	TRBJ1-4	-	TRBD1
TGCGCCAGCAATCGGGACAGCTCCTACGAGCAGTACTTC	CASNRDSSYEQYF	TRBV5-1	TRBJ2-7	-	TRBD1
TGTGCCAGCAGCTTGCCCCCTGGACTAGCGGGAGGATGGGCAGATACGCAGTATTTT	CASSLPPGLAGGWADTQYF	TRBV5-4	TRBJ2-3	few	TRBD2
TGCGCCAGCAGCTGGGGGGACAGGGGGAAGGATCAGCCCCAGCATTTT	CASSWGDRGKDQPQHF	TRBV5-1	TRBJ1-5	-	TRBD1
TGTGCCAGCAGTTCACAGGGTTCTAATGAAAAACTGTTTTTT	CASSSQGSNEKLFF	TRBV7-9	TRBJ1-4	-	-
TGCGCCAGCAGCCAAGATTCTATGAGTAACTATGGCTACACCTTC	CASSQDSMSNYGYTF	TRBV4-1	TRBJ1-2	-	-
TGTGCCATCAGTGAGGCCCTTTCCAGGGCGTTGGACGAGCAGTACTTC	CAISEALSRALDEQYF	TRBV10-3	TRBJ2-7	few	-
TGTGCCAGCCAGGGACTAAACAATGAGCAGTTCTTC	CASQGLNNEQFF	TRBV18	TRBJ2-1	-	TRBD2
TGTGCCAGCAGTTACCGGTCAGCGGGAGGGCCCGGTACGCAGTATTTT	CASSYRSAGGPGTQYF	TRBV6-5	TRBJ2-3	few	TRBD2
TGCGCCAGCAGCCAAGCGGGGTGGCCTTCTAGCACAGATACGCAGTATTTT	CASSQAGWPSSTDTQYF	TRBV4-1	TRBJ2-3	few	-
TGTGCCAGCAGCTTGGTCTTTGTTGAGACCCAGTACTTC	CASSLVFVETQYF	TRBV5-6	TRBJ2-5	-	-
TGTGCCAGCAGTGAATGGGGGGATAGCACAGATACGCAGTATTTT	CASSEWGDSTDTQYF	TRBV25-1	TRBJ2-3	-	-
TGTGCCAGCAGTGGCGGACAGGGGATCGAGGGCTACACCTTC	CASSGGQGIEGYTF	TRBV5-4	TRBJ1-2	-	TRBD1
TGTGCCACTACCGGGACTAGCGGCTACGAGCAGTACTTC	CATTGTSGYEQYF	TRBV2	TRBJ2-7	few	TRBD2
TGTGCCAGCACCGGGACTAGCGGGAGAACAGATACGCAGTATTTT	CASTGTSGRTDTQYF	TRBV6-1	TRBJ2-3	-	TRBD2
TGCGCCAGCAGCCAAAGCGGGAGCGCAGATACGCAGTATTTT	CASSQSGSADTQYF	TRBV4-1	TRBJ2-3	-	TRBD2
TGCGCCAGCAGCCAAGTAATGGGCCGCGATGAGCAGTTCTTC	CASSQVMGRDEQFF	TRBV4-1	TRBJ2-1	-	-
TGCAGCGTCCTAGACAGATACACTGAAGCTTTCTTT	CSVLDRYTEAFF	TRBV29-1	TRBJ1-1	-	-
TGTGCCAGCCGGACAGGGAGAAAGACCCAGTACTTC	CASRTGRKTQYF	TRBV28	TRBJ2-5	-	TRBD1
TGTGCCAGCAGTGCCGGGACTAGCGGGTACGAGCAGTACTTC	CASSAGTSGYEQYF	TRBV2	TRBJ2-7	-	TRBD2
TGTGCCTGGATGGCCGGAGTGTACAGGACCAACGTCCTGACTTTC	CAWMAGVYRTNVLTF	TRBV30	TRBJ2-6	-	-
TGTGCCAGTAGTGAACTAGTTAAAGAGACCCAGTACTTC	CASSELVKETQYF	TRBV19	TRBJ2-5	-	-
TGTGCCAGCAGCAACCCCAGGGACAGTGGTCAGCCCCAGCATTTT	CASSNPRDSGQPQHF	TRBV28	TRBJ1-5	few	TRBD1
TGTGCCAGCAGCCAAGAGGGCGGGAGGGCAACCGGGGAGCTGTTTTTT	CASSQEGGRATGELFF	TRBV4-2	TRBJ2-2	few	TRBD2
TGTGCCAGCAGCCCAGATCTTGACACTGAAGCTTTCTTT	CASSPDLDTEAFF	TRBV14	TRBJ1-1	-	-
TGTGCCAGCAGCGTAGGAGTTAGCGGGCTACAAGAGACCCAGTACTTC	CASSVGVSGLQETQYF	TRBV9	TRBJ2-5	few	TRBD2
TGTGCCAGCAGTTTCGGGAGGGCCGTTCGGTCCTACAATGAGCAGTTCTTC	CASSFGRAVRSYNEQFF	TRBV9	TRBJ2-1	-	TRBD2
TGTGCCTGGAGTCCCCGGACTAGCGGAATCAATGAGCAGTTCTTC	CAWSPRTSGINEQFF	TRBV30	TRBJ2-1	few	TRBD2
TGTGCCAGCAGCTTTAGCGGGAGCGCAGATACGCAGTATTTT	CASSFSGSADTQYF	TRBV5-4	TRBJ2-3	few	TRBD2
TGTGCCAGCAGCCCGATCTTCCCTGGGCACGAGCAGTACTTC	CASSPIFPGHEQYF	TRBV5-6	TRBJ2-7	few	-
TGTGCCAGCAGTTACGGCCAGGGAAGAAATGGCTACACCTTC	CASSYGQGRNGYTF	TRBV6-5	TRBJ1-2	-	-
TGTGCCAGTAGCCCCGGGACAACTAATGAAAAACTGTTTTTT	CASSPGTTNEKLFF	TRBV19	TRBJ1-4	-	-
TGCAGCGCCTCCGGGACTAGCTTCTACAATGAGCAGTTCTTC	CSASGTSFYNEQFF	TRBV29-1	TRBJ2-1	-	TRBD2
TGCGCCAGCAGCCCCCGACAGGGGCCCTCCTACGAGCAGTACTTC	CASSPRQGPSYEQYF	TRBV5-1	TRBJ2-7	few	TRBD1
TGTGCCAGCATCGCCAGATCCTACAATGAGCAGTTCTTC	CASIARSYNEQFF	TRBV28	TRBJ2-1	few	-
TGTGCCAGCAGTTCAACCGCTAGCGGAAGCACAGATACGCAGTATTTT	CASSSTASGSTDTQYF	TRBV7-9	TRBJ2-3	-	TRBD2
TGTGCCAGCAGCGATACGGAGCTACCCTACGAGCAGTACTTC	CASSDTELPYEQYF	TRBV9	TRBJ2-7	few	-